The next 4 T cell receptor beta chains were all read from a single sample in a study of T-cell reconstitution after alpha-beta-depleted transplantation in children. The library targeted TCRbeta and was prepared with unique molecular identifiers. Via MiXCR, TCRdb re-called the PCR reads, giving one row per CDR3 protein. This table holds 700,000 to 850,000 distinct CDR3 sequences, about 15% found once. This sample comprised PBMCs, mostly from graft donor cells, obtained 360 days after TCRalphabeta/CD19-depleted stem cell transplant. The receptor set was obtained from a male patient younger than 18 who had a stem cell transplant for acute lymphoblastic leukemia, so the T cells may come from the graft donor.

This clonotype came up a few times. The gene calls are TRBV7-2 and TRBJ2-1; D is perhaps TRBD2 (5 bases). Trimming took 1 base from V and 9 from J, leaving 19 bases between them. CDR1 and CDR2 (germline): SGHTA, FQGNSA. CDR3 length: 16 residues. In nucleotides, the CDR3 is TGTGCCAGCAGCTTAGGGAGGCCCCGACGGGTAGGTGAGCAGTTCTTC. Its protein product is CASSLGRPRRVGEQFF.

This clonotype was detected only a few times. The chain joins TRBV5-1 to TRBJ2-3; 7 bases agree with TRBD2. Germline V gene data show CDR1 as SGHRS and CDR2 as YFSETQ. The CDR3 totals 17 residues. V was clipped by 0 bases and J by 2 bases; unmatched bases: 9. This CDR3 reads CASSLERRGRITDTQYF. CDR3 DNA sequence: TGCGCCAGCAGCTTGGAGAGACGCGGGAGAATCACAGATACGCAGTATTTT.

This clonotype has only a few counts. This chain uses TRBV12-3 or TRBV12-4 with TRBJ1-2; D ambiguous. V lost 5 bases to trimming and J lost 5 bases, with 15 bases between them. The CDR3 has 14 amino acids. The CDR3 DNA follows: TGTGCCAGCAGTGCCTCCGGTAGGCTTTATGGCTACACCTTC. It encodes CASSASGRLYGYTF.

This clonotype turned up a few times. The chain combines TRBV5-1 with TRBJ2-3; TRBD2 agrees at 10 bases. This CDR3 contains 14 residues. V dropped 3 bases and J dropped 6; count of bases not matched to a gene: 4. Germline loops: CDR1 SGHRS, CDR2 YFSETQ. CDR3 sequence reads: CASSSGLAMDTQYF. Written as DNA, the CDR3 is TGCGCCAGCAGCTCGGGACTAGCGATGGATACGCAGTATTTT.